This TCR beta chain was identified during a study of blood T cell repertoires in COVID-19. Per germline, CDR1 SGHRS and CDR2 YFSETQ. After removal of 0 bases from V and 8 bases from J, the junction contained 5 bases not matched to a gene. The CDR3 totals 15 residues. Clones were read by immunoSEQ multiplex PCR, and TCRdb kept only the in-frame ones, dropping some. The sample consists of about 73,000 clones, around 80% of them appearing once. The gene calls are TRBV5-1 and TRBJ1-6; 7 bases line up with TRBD1. The sequence was collected from an elderly man with active or convalescent COVID-19. The sample consisted of peripheral blood. CDR3 loop: CASSLAWDSDSPLHF. CDR3 in DNA: TGCGCCAGCAGCTTGGCCTGGGACAGTGATTCACCCCTCCACTTT. The full variable domain, its missing parts supplied by reference TRBV5-1 and TRBJ1-6, is KAGVTQTPRYLIKTRGQQVTLSCSPISGHRSVSWYQQTPGQGLQFLFEYFSETQRNKGNFPGRFSGRQFSNSRSEMNVSTLELGDSALYLCASSLAWDSDSPLHFGNGTRLTVT.